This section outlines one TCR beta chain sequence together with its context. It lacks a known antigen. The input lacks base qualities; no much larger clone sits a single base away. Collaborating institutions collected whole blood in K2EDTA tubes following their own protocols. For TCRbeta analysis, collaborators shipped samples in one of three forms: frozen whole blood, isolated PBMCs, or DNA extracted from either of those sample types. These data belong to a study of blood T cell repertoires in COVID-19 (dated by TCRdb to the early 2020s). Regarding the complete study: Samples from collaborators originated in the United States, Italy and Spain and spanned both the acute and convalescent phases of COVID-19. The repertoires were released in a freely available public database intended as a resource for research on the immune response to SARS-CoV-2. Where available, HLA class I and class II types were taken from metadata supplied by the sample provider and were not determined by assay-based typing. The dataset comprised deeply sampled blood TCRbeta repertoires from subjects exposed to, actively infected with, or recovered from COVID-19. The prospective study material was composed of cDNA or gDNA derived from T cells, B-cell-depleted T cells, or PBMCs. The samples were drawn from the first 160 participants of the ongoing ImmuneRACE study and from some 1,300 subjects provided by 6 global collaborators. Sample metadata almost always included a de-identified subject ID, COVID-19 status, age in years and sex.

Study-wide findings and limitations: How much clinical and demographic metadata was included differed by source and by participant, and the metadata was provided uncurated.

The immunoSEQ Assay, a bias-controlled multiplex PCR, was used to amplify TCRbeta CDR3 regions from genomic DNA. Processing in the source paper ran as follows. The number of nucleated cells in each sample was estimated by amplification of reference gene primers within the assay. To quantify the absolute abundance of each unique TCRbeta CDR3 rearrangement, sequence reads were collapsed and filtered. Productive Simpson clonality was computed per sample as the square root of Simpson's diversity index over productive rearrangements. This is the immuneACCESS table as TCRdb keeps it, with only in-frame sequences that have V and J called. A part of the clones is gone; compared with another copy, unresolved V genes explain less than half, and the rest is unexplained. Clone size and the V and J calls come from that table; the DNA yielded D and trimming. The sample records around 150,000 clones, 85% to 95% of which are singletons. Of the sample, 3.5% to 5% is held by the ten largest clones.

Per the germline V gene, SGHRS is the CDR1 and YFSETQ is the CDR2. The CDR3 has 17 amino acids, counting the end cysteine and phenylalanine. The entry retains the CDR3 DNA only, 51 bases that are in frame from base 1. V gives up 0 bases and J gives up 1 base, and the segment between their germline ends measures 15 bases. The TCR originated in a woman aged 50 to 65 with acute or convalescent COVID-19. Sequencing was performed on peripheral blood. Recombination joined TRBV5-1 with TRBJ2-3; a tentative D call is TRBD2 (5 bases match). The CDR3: CASSLDESGPGTDTQYF. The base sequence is TGCGCCAGCAGCTTGGACGAGAGCGGACCTGGCACAGATACGCAGTATTTT.